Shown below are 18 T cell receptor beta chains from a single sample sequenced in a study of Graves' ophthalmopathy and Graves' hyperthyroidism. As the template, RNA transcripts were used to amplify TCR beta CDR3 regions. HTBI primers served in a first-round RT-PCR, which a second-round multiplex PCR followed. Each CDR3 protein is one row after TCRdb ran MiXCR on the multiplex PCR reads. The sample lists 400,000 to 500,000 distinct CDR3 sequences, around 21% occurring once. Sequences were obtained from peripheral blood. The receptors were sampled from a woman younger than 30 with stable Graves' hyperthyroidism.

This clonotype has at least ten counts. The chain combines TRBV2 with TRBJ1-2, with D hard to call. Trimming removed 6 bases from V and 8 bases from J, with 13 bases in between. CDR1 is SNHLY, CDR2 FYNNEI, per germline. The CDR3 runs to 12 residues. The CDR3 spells CASSPDRGGYTF. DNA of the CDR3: TGTGCCAGCAGCCCCGATAGAGGGGGCTACACCTTC.

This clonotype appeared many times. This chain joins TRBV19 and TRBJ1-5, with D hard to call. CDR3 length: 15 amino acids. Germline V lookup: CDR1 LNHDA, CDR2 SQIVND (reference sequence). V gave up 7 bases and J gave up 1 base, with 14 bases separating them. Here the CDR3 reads CASTSLLLSNQPQHF. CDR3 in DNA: TGTGCCAGTACCTCCCTACTATTGAGCAATCAGCCCCAGCATTTT.

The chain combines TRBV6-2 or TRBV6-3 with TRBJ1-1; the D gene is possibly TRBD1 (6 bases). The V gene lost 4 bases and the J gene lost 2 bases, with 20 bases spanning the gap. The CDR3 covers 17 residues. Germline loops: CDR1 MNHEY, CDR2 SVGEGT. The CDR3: CASSFNPGDISNTEAFF. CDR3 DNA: TGTGCCAGCAGTTTCAACCCGGGGGACATATCTAACACTGAAGCTTTCTTT.

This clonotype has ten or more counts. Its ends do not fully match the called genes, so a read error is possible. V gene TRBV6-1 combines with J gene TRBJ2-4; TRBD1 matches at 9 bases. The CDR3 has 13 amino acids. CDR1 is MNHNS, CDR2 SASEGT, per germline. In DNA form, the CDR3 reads TGTGCCAGCACTGGACAGGGGAAAAACATTAAGTACTTC. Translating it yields CASTGQGKNIKYF.

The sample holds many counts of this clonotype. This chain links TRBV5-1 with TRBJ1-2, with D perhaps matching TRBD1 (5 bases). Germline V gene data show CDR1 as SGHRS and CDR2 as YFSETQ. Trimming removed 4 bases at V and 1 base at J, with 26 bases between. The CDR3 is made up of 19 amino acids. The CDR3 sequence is CASSPLKFTGPAVNYGYTF. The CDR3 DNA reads TGCGCCAGCAGCCCATTAAAGTTTACAGGACCCGCTGTTAACTATGGCTACACCTTC. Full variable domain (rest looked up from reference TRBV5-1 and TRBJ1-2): KAGVTQTPRYLIKTRGQQVTLSCSPISGHRSVSWYQQTPGQGLQFLFEYFSETQRNKGNFPGRFSGRQFSNSRSEMNVSTLELGDSALYLCASSPLKFTGPAVNYGYTFGSGTRLTVV.

The CDR3 nucleotides are TGTGCCAGCAGTTTTAACGGGGAGAATGGCTACACCTTC. Its protein is CASSFNGENGYTF. The chain combines TRBV12-3 or TRBV12-4 with TRBJ1-2; the D is unclear. Trimming removed 3 bases at V and 6 bases at J, with 11 bases between. The CDR3 is made up of 13 amino acids.

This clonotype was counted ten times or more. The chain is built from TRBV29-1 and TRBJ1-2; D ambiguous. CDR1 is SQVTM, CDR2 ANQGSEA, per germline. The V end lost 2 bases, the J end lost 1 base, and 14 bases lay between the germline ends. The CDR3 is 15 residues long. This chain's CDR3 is CSVEPRGLGNYGYTF. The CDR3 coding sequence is TGCAGCGTTGAACCCCGGGGTTTGGGTAACTATGGCTACACCTTC.

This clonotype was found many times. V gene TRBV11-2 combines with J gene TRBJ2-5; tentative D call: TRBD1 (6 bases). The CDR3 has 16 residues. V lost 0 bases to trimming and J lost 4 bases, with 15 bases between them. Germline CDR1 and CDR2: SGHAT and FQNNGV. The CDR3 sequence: CASSLDYAGVGETQYF. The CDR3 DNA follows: TGTGCCAGCAGCTTAGATTACGCAGGGGTGGGAGAGACCCAGTACTTC.

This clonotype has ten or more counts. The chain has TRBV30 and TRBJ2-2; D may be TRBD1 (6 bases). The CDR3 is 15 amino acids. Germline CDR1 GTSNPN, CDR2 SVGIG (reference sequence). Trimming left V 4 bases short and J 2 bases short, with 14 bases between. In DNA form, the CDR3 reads TGTGCCTGGACCATCTGGGACACCAACACCGGGGAGCTGTTTTTT. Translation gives CAWTIWDTNTGELFF.

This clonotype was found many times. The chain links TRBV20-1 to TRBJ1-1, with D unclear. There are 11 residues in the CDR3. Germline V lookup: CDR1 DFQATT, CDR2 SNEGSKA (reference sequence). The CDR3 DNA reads TGCAGCGCCAGAGCGGCCGGACCGGCTTTCTTT. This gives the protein CSARAAGPAFF.

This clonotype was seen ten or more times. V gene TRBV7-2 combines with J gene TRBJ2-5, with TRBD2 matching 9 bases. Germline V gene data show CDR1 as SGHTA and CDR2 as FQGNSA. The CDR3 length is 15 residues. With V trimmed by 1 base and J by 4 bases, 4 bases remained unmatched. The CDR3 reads CASSLGGLAPETQYF. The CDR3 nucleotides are TGTGCCAGCAGCTTAGGGGGACTAGCCCCAGAGACCCAGTACTTC.

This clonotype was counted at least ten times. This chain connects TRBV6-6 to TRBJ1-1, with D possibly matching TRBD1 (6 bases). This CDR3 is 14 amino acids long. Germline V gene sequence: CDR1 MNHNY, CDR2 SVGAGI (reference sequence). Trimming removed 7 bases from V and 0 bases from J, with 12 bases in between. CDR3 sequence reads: CASKQGRMNTEAFF. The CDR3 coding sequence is TGTGCCAGCAAACAGGGAAGAATGAACACTGAAGCTTTCTTT.

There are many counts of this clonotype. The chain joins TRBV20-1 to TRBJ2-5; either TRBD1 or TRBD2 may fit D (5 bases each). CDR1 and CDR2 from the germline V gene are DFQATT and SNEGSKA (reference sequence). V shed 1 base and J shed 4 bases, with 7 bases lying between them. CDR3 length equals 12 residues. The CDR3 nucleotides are TGCAGTGCTAGAGCGGGACGAGAGACCCAGTACTTC. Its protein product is CSARAGRETQYF.

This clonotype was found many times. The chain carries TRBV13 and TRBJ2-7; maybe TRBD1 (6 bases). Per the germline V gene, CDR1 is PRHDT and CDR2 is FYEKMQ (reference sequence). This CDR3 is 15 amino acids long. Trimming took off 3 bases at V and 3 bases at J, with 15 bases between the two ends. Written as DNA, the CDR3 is TGTGCCAGCAGCTTTGGACAGACGAACTACTACGAGCAGTACTTC. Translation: CASSFGQTNYYEQYF.

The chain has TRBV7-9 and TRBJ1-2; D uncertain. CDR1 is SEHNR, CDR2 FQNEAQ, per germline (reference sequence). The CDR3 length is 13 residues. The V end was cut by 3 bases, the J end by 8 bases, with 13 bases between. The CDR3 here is CASSFEGSWGYTF. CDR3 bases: TGTGCCAGCAGCTTCGAGGGCTCGTGGGGCTACACCTTC.

CDR3 sequence: CASSLVALGRWNSPLHF. The CDR3 nucleotides are TGTGCCAGCAGCTTAGTCGCCCTGGGGCGCTGGAATTCACCCCTCCACTTT. The gene calls are TRBV7-3 and TRBJ1-6; possible D gene TRBD1, 5 bases. This CDR3 has 17 residues. Between the trimmed V and J ends, which lost 2 bases and 7 bases, there was a span of 18 bases. CDR1 SGHTA and CDR2 FQGTGA come from the germline V gene. The whole variable domain, remainder taken from reference TRBV7-3 and TRBJ1-6, is GAGVSQTPSNKVTEKGKYVELRCDPISGHTALYWYRQSLGQGPEFLIYFQGTGAADDSGLPNDRFFAVRPEGSVSTLKIQRTERGDSAVYLCASSLVALGRWNSPLHFGNGTRLTVT.

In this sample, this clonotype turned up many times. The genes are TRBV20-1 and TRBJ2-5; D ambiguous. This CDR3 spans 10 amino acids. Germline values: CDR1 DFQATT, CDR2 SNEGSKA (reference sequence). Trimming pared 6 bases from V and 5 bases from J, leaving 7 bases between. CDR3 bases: TGCAGTGCCCCCGGGGAGACCCAGTACTTC. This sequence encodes CSAPGETQYF.

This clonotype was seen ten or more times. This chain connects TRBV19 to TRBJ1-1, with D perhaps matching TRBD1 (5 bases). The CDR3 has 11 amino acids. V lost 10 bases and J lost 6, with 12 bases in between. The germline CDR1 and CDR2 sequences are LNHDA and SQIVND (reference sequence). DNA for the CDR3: TGTGCCACCCTGCAGGGCGCTGAAGCTTTCTTT. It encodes CATLQGAEAFF.